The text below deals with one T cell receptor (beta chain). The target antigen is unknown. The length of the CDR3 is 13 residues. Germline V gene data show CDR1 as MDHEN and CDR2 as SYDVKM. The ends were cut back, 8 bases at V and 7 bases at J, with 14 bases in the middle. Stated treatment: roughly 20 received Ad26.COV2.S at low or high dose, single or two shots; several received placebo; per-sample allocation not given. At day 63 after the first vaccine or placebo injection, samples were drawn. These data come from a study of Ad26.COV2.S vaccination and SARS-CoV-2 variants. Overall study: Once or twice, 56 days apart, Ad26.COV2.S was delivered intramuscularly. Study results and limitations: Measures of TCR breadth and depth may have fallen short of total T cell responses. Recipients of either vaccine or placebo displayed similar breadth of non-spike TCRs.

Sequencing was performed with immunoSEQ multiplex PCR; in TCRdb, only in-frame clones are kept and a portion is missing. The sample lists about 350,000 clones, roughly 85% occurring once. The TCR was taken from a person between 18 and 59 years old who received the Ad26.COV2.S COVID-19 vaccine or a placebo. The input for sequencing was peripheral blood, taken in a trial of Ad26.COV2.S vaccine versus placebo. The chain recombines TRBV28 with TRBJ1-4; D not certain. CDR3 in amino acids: CASGRRSLEKLFF. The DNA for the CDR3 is TGTGCCAGCGGTCGGCGCAGTCTTGAAAAACTGTTTTTT.